This T cell receptor beta chain was sequenced during a study of cytomegalovirus exposure and HLA in healthy donors. V was clipped by 5 bases and J by 5 bases, with 16 bases between them. From germline, CDR1 is SEHNR and CDR2 FQNEAQ (reference sequence). The CDR3 contains 14 residues. Regarding this clone: Its target is not known.

Some clones are missing from TCRdb's copy, which holds only in-frame ones; the method was immunoSEQ multiplex PCR. Seen here are 65,000 to 80,000 clones, approximately 94% observed once, and the top ten hold 1.5% to 2%. Findings and caveats of the study: The authors enumerated some 170 TCR beta chains as linked to cytomegalovirus. Reports described diagnosis of cytomegalovirus status by the classifier as highly specific and sensitive. Whilst most TCR sequences proved rare, a subset of public TCRs occurred across many donors.

The TCR originated in a woman aged 18-35 years in good health and CMV-seropositive. This sequence joins TRBV7-9 and TRBJ2-7; a possible D gene is TRBD1 (6 bases). Sequencing input: PBMCs. The CDR3, as DNA: TGTGCCAGCAGCCGGTTTGGGGGCTTGAACGAGCAGTACTTC. Translating gives CASSRFGGLNEQYF.